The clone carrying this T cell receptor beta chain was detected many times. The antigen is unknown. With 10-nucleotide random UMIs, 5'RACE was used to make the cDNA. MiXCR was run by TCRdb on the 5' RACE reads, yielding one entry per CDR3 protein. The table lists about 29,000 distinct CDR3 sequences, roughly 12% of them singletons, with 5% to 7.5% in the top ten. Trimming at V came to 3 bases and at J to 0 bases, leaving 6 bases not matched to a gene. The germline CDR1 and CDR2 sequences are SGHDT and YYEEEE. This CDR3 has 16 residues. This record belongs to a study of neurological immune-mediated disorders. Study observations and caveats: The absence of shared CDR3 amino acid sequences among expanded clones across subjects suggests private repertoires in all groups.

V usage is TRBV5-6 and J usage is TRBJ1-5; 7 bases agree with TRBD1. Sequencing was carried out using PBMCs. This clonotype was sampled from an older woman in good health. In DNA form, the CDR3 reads TGTGCCAGCAGCTCTAAGGACAGGTTTAGCAATCAGCCCCAGCATTTT. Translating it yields CASSSKDRFSNQPQHF.